A selection of T cell receptor beta chains follows, all from one sample in a study of relationships among human T cell subsets. TCRdb ran MiXCR on the multiplex PCR reads and lists one entry per CDR3 protein. The sample lists around 15,000 distinct CDR3 sequences, about 60% occurring once. Sequenced input: total T cells sorted from blood. Source of these receptors: a man aged 40-49 years in good health. Each CDR3 is given with its conserved first and last residue. D genes are given only for firm matches. The size field is filled for only some rows; it gives once, few, many or a size class.

v_gene	d_gene	j_gene	abundance	CDR3nt	CDR3aa
TRBV29-1	NA	TRBJ2-3	NA	TGCAGCGGGAGAGGGGGCACAGATACGCAGTATTTT	CSGRGGTDTQYF
TRBV11-2	NA	TRBJ2-3	NA	TGTGCCAGCAGCTTAACGGGGGCTGGGGATACGCAGTATTTT	CASSLTGAGDTQYF
TRBV5-1	TRBD2	TRBJ2-3	few	TGCGCCAGCAGCCAAGATTCAGCGGGGGGGCCGGATACGCAGTATTTT	CASSQDSAGGPDTQYF
TRBV11-2	NA	TRBJ2-3	NA	TGTGCCAGCAGCGCCACCCGCGGCGCAGATACGCAGTATTTT	CASSATRGADTQYF
TRBV29-1	NA	TRBJ2-7	NA	TGCAGCGTTGAACAGGGAGGCGAGCAGTACTTC	CSVEQGGEQYF
TRBV2	TRBD2	TRBJ2-1	NA	TGTGCCACACGAAGTCTAGCGGTCGACAATGAGCAGTTCTTC	CATRSLAVDNEQFF
TRBV19	NA	TRBJ2-5	once	TGTGCCAGTAGTGTTGTCGGAGCTGAGACCCAGTACTTC	CASSVVGAETQYF
TRBV18	NA	TRBJ2-5	few	TGTGCCAGCTCACCCTATGGAGAGACCCAGTACTTC	CASSPYGETQYF
TRBV14	TRBD1	TRBJ2-7	NA	TGTGCCAGCAGCCAGGGACAGGGGTCCTACGAGCAGTACTTC	CASSQGQGSYEQYF
TRBV11-2	TRBD2	TRBJ2-1	NA	TGTGCCAGCAGCCCCCGGGGAGCGGGGGGGAATGAGCAGTTCTTC	CASSPRGAGGNEQFF
TRBV29-1	NA	TRBJ1-5	NA	TGCAGCGTGCCGATCTCTACAGTAAATCAGCCCCAGCATTTT	CSVPISTVNQPQHF
TRBV5-4	NA	TRBJ2-4	NA	TGTGCCAGCACCTCAGACCCATTAGCCAAAAACATTCAGTACTTC	CASTSDPLAKNIQYF
TRBV5-1	TRBD1	TRBJ1-4	few	TGCGCCAGCAGGATGGACAGGGGGGATGAAAAACTGTTTTTT	CASRMDRGDEKLFF
TRBV12-3/TRBV12-4	TRBD1	TRBJ1-5	NA	TGTGCCAGCAGTCCCAGGGGGACAGGGACCAATCAGCCCCAGCATTTT	CASSPRGTGTNQPQHF
TRBV20-1	NA	TRBJ1-5	few	TGCAGTGCTAGAGAGGAGGGTCGACAGCCCCAGCATTTT	CSAREEGRQPQHF
TRBV29-1	NA	TRBJ1-5	large	TGCAGCGTCGCTCCGGGAGGTCACAATCAGCCCCAGCATTTT	CSVAPGGHNQPQHF
TRBV4-2	NA	TRBJ1-5	NA	TGTGCCAGCAGCCAAGAGGGCAGGGGTAATCAGCCCCAGCATTTT	CASSQEGRGNQPQHF
TRBV12-3/TRBV12-4	NA	TRBJ1-5	NA	TGTGCCAGCAGTCCTCGGGGTCAGCCCCAGCATTTT	CASSPRGQPQHF
TRBV2	TRBD2	TRBJ2-1	NA	TGTGCCAGCAGTTTAAAGACTAGCGGGAGGGGAAATGAGCAGTTCTTC	CASSLKTSGRGNEQFF
TRBV5-1	NA	TRBJ2-3	NA	TGCGCCAGCAGCTACCGGGGCCCAGATACGCAGTATTTT	CASSYRGPDTQYF
TRBV11-3	NA	TRBJ2-1	NA	TGTGCCAGCAGCTCGGCCGAAATCAATGAGCAGTTCTTC	CASSSAEINEQFF
TRBV10-3	NA	TRBJ1-5	NA	TGTGCCATCAGTGAGAGCGGAGTTAATCAGCCCCAGCATTTT	CAISESGVNQPQHF
TRBV5-1	NA	TRBJ1-4	NA	TGCGCCAGCAGCTTGGCCTCGGGGCCGAATGAAAAACTGTTTTTT	CASSLASGPNEKLFF
TRBV27	NA	TRBJ2-6	NA	TGTGCCAGCAGTCCGATTGGCCCTTCTGGGGCCAACGTCCTGACTTTC	CASSPIGPSGANVLTF
TRBV20-1	NA	TRBJ2-7	NA	TGCAGTGCTAGAGGTTGGGTGGGTGCCCCAAACGAGCAGTACTTC	CSARGWVGAPNEQYF
TRBV28	NA	TRBJ2-3	NA	TGTGCCAGCAGTACCGCGGGGAGCGCCGATACGCAGTATTTT	CASSTAGSADTQYF
TRBV30	NA	TRBJ1-6	NA	TGTGCCTGGAGGTCGCAGCCCACCAATTCACCCCTCCACTTT	CAWRSQPTNSPLHF
TRBV19	NA	TRBJ1-4	few	TGTGCCAGTAGTATCGGTCCCCGCCGTGGTGAAAAACTGTTTTTT	CASSIGPRRGEKLFF
TRBV7-9	NA	TRBJ2-5	once	TGTGCCAGCAGCCACCAAGAGACCCAGTACTTC	CASSHQETQYF
TRBV6-5	NA	TRBJ2-7	NA	TGTGCCAGCAGCCACCGGCTAGATCTAACCGAGCAGTACTTC	CASSHRLDLTEQYF
TRBV19	NA	TRBJ2-7	NA	TGTGCCAGTAGTACCTGGGACGCGAACGAGCAGTACTTC	CASSTWDANEQYF
TRBV5-6	TRBD1	TRBJ2-1	NA	TGTGCCAGCACCAGACAGGGTTCAGTTGAGCAGTTCTTC	CASTRQGSVEQFF
TRBV7-2	TRBD2	TRBJ2-3	NA	TGTGCCAGCAGCTTGGCTAGCGGGGGGGCAGATACGCAGTATTTT	CASSLASGGADTQYF